This T cell receptor beta chain stems from a study of T cell repertoires in cytomegalovirus infection. Germline V gene lookup returns CDR1 SNHLY and CDR2 FYNNEI. The V segment lost 6 bases and the J segment 1 base; nucleotides outside the gene matches: 2. This CDR3 region has 13 residues. TCRdb analysed the reads with MiXCR anew, one entry per CDR3 protein. The data contain more than 140,000 distinct CDR3 sequences, approximately 5.9% of them singletons. Sequencing was performed on PBMCs. This TCR was recovered from a human donor in good health (CMV status not recorded). Some clones in this sample may be carry-over from other donors' samples. J is TRBJ2-5 and V is TRBV2; 7 bases fit TRBD2. The DNA for the CDR3 is TGTGCCAGCAGGCGGGAGCCCCAAGAGACCCAGTACTTC. This codes for CASRREPQETQYF.